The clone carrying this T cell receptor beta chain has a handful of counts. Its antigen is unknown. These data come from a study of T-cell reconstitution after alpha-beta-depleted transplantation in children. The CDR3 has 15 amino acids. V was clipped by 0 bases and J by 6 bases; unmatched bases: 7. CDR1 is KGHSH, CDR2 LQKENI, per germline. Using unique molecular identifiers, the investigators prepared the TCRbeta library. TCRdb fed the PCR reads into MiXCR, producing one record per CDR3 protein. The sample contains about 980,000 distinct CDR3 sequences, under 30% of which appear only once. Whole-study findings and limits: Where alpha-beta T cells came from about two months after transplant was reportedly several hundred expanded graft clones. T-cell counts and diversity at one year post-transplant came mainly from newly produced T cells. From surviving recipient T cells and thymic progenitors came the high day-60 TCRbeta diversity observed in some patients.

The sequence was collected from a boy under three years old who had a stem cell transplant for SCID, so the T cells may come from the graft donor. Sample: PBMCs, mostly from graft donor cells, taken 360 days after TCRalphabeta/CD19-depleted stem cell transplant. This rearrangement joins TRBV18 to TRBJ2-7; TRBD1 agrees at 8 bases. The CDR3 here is CASSPPRTGSTEQYF. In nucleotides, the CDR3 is TGTGCCAGCTCACCACCTAGGACAGGGTCTACCGAGCAGTACTTC.